Below are 32 T cell receptor beta chains sequenced from a single sample in a study of T cells in Graves' hyperthyroidism and ophthalmopathy. RNA transcripts provided the source from which TCR beta CDR3 regions were amplified. In the first-round RT-PCR of the TCR CDR3, the HTBI primer set was used. TCRdb itself ran the multiplex PCR reads through MiXCR, one entry per CDR3 protein. The data show a few hundred thousand distinct CDR3 sequences, with about a sixth seen just once and more than 50% held by the top ten. Material for sequencing was blood. The receptor set was obtained from a woman aged 50 to 60 with Graves' hyperthyroidism.

The chain carries TRBV12-3 or TRBV12-4 and TRBJ1-2; D unresolved. Trimming left V 2 bases short and J 3 bases short, with 13 bases between. The CDR3 loop spans 15 amino acids. CDR3 protein: CASSLFVAPHYGYTF. The CDR3 DNA reads as TGTGCCAGCAGTTTATTCGTTGCCCCTCACTATGGCTACACCTTC.

V gene TRBV15 combines with J gene TRBJ2-7; possibly TRBD2 for D (7 bases). The V end was cut by 0 bases, the J end by 4 bases, with 16 bases between. This CDR3 has 16 amino acids. Germline CDR1 LNHNV, CDR2 YYDKDF (reference sequence). CDR3 bases: TGTGCCACCAGCAGAGATGGGGGGGCAGGGAGATACGAGCAGTACTTC. It translates to CATSRDGGAGRYEQYF.

This clonotype turned up a few times. CDR3 DNA sequence: TGTGCCTGGAGTGCAGGCGGGGGTTCTGGAAACACCATATATTTT. Protein sequence: CAWSAGGGSGNTIYF. The rearrangement joins TRBV30 to TRBJ1-3, with D perhaps TRBD1 (5 bases). CDR1 is GTSNPN and CDR2 is SVGIG in the germline V gene (reference sequence). The V end was cut by 1 base, the J end by 1 base, with 11 bases between. The CDR3 sequence is 15 residues long.

The V and J genes are TRBV18 and TRBJ1-5; unclear D gene. The germline V gene encodes CDR1 KGHSH and CDR2 LQKENI. CDR3 length equals 14 residues. V was clipped by 3 bases and J by 4 bases, with 10 bases between them. CDR3 region: CASSPSDTNQPQHF. The CDR3 DNA reads as TGTGCCAGCTCACCCTCAGACACAAATCAGCCCCAGCATTTT.

This rearrangement joins TRBV6-5 to TRBJ2-2, with a possible D match to TRBD2 (6 bases). The CDR3 has 15 amino acids. Trimming left V 4 bases short and J 5 bases short, with 14 bases between. Germline lookup yields CDR1 MNHEY and CDR2 SVGAGI. Here the CDR3 DNA reads TGTGCCAGCAGTTTATCGCCCGCGGGGACCGGGGAGCTGTTTTTT. Residues: CASSLSPAGTGELFF.

This clonotype showed up many times. This chain connects TRBV4-1 to TRBJ2-7, with 7 bases that match TRBD2. Germline lookup yields CDR1 MGHRA and CDR2 YSYEKL. J was trimmed by 0 bases and V by 0 bases; bases with no gene match: 8. The CDR3 totals 17 residues. CDR3 protein: CASSQEASGWSSYEQYF. CDR3 DNA: TGCGCCAGCAGCCAAGAGGCTAGCGGATGGAGCTCCTACGAGCAGTACTTC.

The genes are TRBV7-9 and TRBJ2-5; TRBD1 matches 9 bases. V trimming: 8 bases; J trimming: 4 bases; junction bases outside the gene matches: 8. This CDR3 contains 14 residues. The germline V gene has CDR1 SEHNR and CDR2 FQNEAQ (reference sequence). The CDR3 region is CASLGDRVVETQYF. CDR3 DNA sequence: TGTGCCAGCCTAGGGGACAGGGTTGTAGAGACCCAGTACTTC.

In its sample, this clonotype was seen many times. The chain couples TRBV6-1 to TRBJ1-4, with D hard to call. Germline CDR1 is MNHNS and CDR2 is SASEGT. The CDR3 covers 14 residues. V was cut by 6 bases and J by 3 bases, with 11 bases left in between. This CDR3 is CASRYTSSNEKLFF. The CDR3 bases are TGTGCCAGCAGATACACGTCCTCTAATGAAAAACTGTTTTTT.

The chain recombines TRBV12-3 or TRBV12-4 with TRBJ2-3, with D possibly matching TRBD2 (5 bases). The CDR3 covers 14 residues. Trimming removed 6 bases from V and 3 bases from J, with 13 bases in between. The CDR3, as DNA: TGTGCCAGCAGGGCAAAAGGAGGAACAGATACGCAGTATTTT. It codes for CASRAKGGTDTQYF.

This clonotype was observed many times. The V call is TRBV28, the J call TRBJ2-5; maybe TRBD2 (5 bases). The CDR3 runs to 14 residues. Between the trimmed V and J ends, which lost 5 bases and 2 bases, there was a span of 12 bases. The germline gives CDR1 MDHEN, CDR2 SYDVKM. CDR3 protein: CASSPDLNQETQYF. The CDR3 DNA sequence: TGTGCCAGCAGTCCGGACTTGAATCAAGAGACCCAGTACTTC.

The gene calls are TRBV19 and TRBJ1-1; a weak D match, TRBD1 (5 bases). The CDR3 spans 14 residues. Looked up from germline, CDR1 is LNHDA and CDR2 is SQIVND (reference sequence). Trimming took off 4 bases at V and 3 bases at J, with 12 bases between the two ends. CDR3 nucleotide sequence: TGTGCCAGTAGTACCTCCGTGGGGCACACTGAAGCTTTCTTT. This codes for CASSTSVGHTEAFF.

This clonotype was seen repeatedly, ten times or more. The chain recombines TRBV20-1 with TRBJ2-5; possible D gene TRBD2, 5 bases. CDR1 is DFQATT and CDR2 is SNEGSKA in the germline V gene (reference sequence). Trimming cost V 2 bases and J 2 bases, with 9 bases left between them. The length of the CDR3 is 13 residues. For the CDR3, the DNA is TGCAGTGCTAGACTTGGGAGTCAAGAGACCCAGTACTTC. Its translation is CSARLGSQETQYF.

The chain combines TRBV11-3 with TRBJ1-2, with TRBD1 as a possible D gene (6 bases). Germline assignment: CDR1 SGHNT and CDR2 YENEEA. This CDR3 contains 15 residues. The germline V and J ends were trimmed by 5 bases and 1 base, with 14 bases remaining between them. CDR3 in DNA: TGTGCCAGCAGCCCCTGGCTGGACAGTAACTATGGCTACACCTTC. Translated, it gives CASSPWLDSNYGYTF.

This clonotype showed up many times. The rearrangement joins TRBV19 to TRBJ1-1, with D perhaps TRBD1 (6 bases). Germline CDR1 and CDR2: LNHDA and SQIVND (reference sequence). The V end lost 4 bases, the J end lost 0 bases, and 12 bases lay between the germline ends. The CDR3 sequence is 15 residues long. The CDR3 spells CASSRVGAMNTEAFF. CDR3 bases: TGTGCCAGTAGTAGGGTGGGGGCGATGAACACTGAAGCTTTCTTT.

This clonotype was recorded many times. The chain has TRBV11-2 and TRBJ2-1; 11 nucleotides align to TRBD2. Germline V gene data show CDR1 as SGHAT and CDR2 as FQNNGV. The CDR3 contains 16 residues. The junction had 12 bases not matched to a gene; V was cut back by 4 bases and J by 10 bases. The CDR3 spells CASSSWGLAGGGEQFF. In DNA, the CDR3 is TGTGCCAGCAGCTCCTGGGGTCTAGCGGGAGGCGGCGAGCAGTTCTTC. The complete variable domain, with remaining parts taken from reference TRBV11-2 and TRBJ2-1, reads EAGVAQSPRYKIIEKRQSVAFWCNPISGHATLYWYQQILGQGPKLLIQFQNNGVVDDSQLPKDRFSAERLKGVDSTLKIQPAKLEDSAVYLCASSSWGLAGGGEQFFGPGTRLTVL.

This clonotype was found a few times. The chain uses TRBV27 and TRBJ1-5, with D perhaps matching TRBD1 (5 bases). The V end lost 10 bases, the J end lost 1 base, and 14 bases lay between the germline ends. The CDR3 is 14 amino acids. Per the germline V gene, CDR1 is MNHEY and CDR2 is SMNVEV (reference sequence). The CDR3 DNA follows: TGTGCCACGCGTCAGGGTGGGAGCAATCAGCCCCAGCATTTT. Its protein is CATRQGGSNQPQHF.

This clonotype came up a few times. The CDR3 bases are TGTGCCACCAGTGATTTGTCCGACAGCTTCTCCTACGAGCAGTACTTC. Its protein is CATSDLSDSFSYEQYF. The chain combines TRBV24-1 with TRBJ2-7; a possible D gene is TRBD1 (5 bases). The CDR3 extends over 16 amino acids. Germline assignment: CDR1 KGHDR and CDR2 SFDVKD. Trimming took off 0 bases at V and 0 bases at J, with 11 bases between the two ends.

This clonotype was seen at least ten times. The rearrangement uses TRBV28 and TRBJ2-1; 14 nucleotides align to TRBD2. Germline-derived CDR1 and CDR2 are MDHEN and SYDVKM. V dropped 6 bases and J dropped 10; count of bases not matched to a gene: 8. This CDR3 is 15 amino acids long. The DNA of the CDR3 is TGTGCCAGCAGAGCTCCGGGACTAGCGGGAGTCGAGCAGTTCTTC. Encoded protein: CASRAPGLAGVEQFF.

The rearrangement uses TRBV9 and TRBJ1-2, with 8 bases identical to TRBD1. The ends lost 0 bases at V and 4 bases at J; junction bases unmatched: 2. Germline CDR1 SGDLS, CDR2 YYNGEE. The CDR3 runs to 14 residues. The CDR3 nucleotides read TGTGCCAGCAGCGTAGCAACAGGGGGCTATGGCTACACCTTC. It translates to CASSVATGGYGYTF.

This clonotype occurred many times. This chain links TRBV7-2 with TRBJ2-3; no reliable D call. CDR1 is SGHTA, CDR2 FQGNSA, per germline. The CDR3 consists of 13 residues. V was trimmed by 0 bases and J by 5 bases, leaving 6 bases between them. The CDR3 coding sequence is TGTGCCAGCAGCTTAGCGTTTAGAGATACGCAGTATTTT. It yields the protein CASSLAFRDTQYF.

This clonotype showed up many times. This sequence joins TRBV20-1 and TRBJ1-2; D might be TRBD1 (5 bases). V was cut by 5 bases and J by 5 bases, with 15 bases left in between. The germline CDR1 and CDR2 sequences are DFQATT and SNEGSKA (reference sequence). The length of the CDR3 is 13 residues. The CDR3 region is CSAPPTGVYGYTF. CDR3 sequence (DNA): TGCAGTGCTCCGCCCACAGGTGTTTATGGCTACACCTTC.

This clonotype was detected many times. This chain connects TRBV20-1 to TRBJ2-7, with D perhaps matching TRBD1 (6 bases). Germline CDR1 and CDR2: DFQATT and SNEGSKA (reference sequence). The CDR3 contains 14 residues. The ends were cut back, 3 bases at V and 4 bases at J, with 16 bases in the middle. The CDR3 sequence is CSARIRDNYYEQYF. CDR3 sequence (DNA): TGCAGTGCTAGGATCCGGGACAACTATTACGAGCAGTACTTC.

The chain links TRBV19 to TRBJ1-5; no clear D. The germline V and J ends were trimmed by 4 bases and 5 bases, with 15 bases remaining between them. This CDR3 has 15 amino acids. The germline CDR1 and CDR2 sequences are LNHDA and SQIVND (reference sequence). The CDR3 sequence: CASSTGIGIHQPQHF. Written as DNA, the CDR3 is TGTGCCAGTAGTACGGGGATAGGTATCCATCAGCCCCAGCATTTT. The full variable domain, its missing parts supplied by reference TRBV19 and TRBJ1-5, is DGGITQSPKYLFRKEGQNVTLSCEQNLNHDAMYWYRQDPGQGLRLIYYSQIVNDFQKGDIAEGYSVSREKKESFPLTVTSAQKNPTAFYLCASSTGIGIHQPQHFGDGTRLSIL.

This clonotype was seen once. V is TRBV30 and J is TRBJ1-2; no clear D. Trimming pared 7 bases from V and 4 bases from J, leaving 19 bases between. Germline values: CDR1 GTSNPN, CDR2 SVGIG (reference sequence). This CDR3 is 14 amino acids long. The CDR3 region has the DNA TGTGCCTTCCCCATTGTGGGGTCTAGCTATGGCTACACCTTC. Its translation: CAFPIVGSSYGYTF. The variable domain in full, completed from reference TRBV30 and TRBJ1-2, reads SQTIHQWPATLVQPVGSPLSLECTVEGTSNPNLYWYRQAAGRGLQLLFYSVGIGQISSEVPQNLSASRPQDRQFILSSKKLLLSDSGFYLCAFPIVGSSYGYTFGSGTRLTVV.

This clonotype was observed a handful of times. The chain combines TRBV10-3 with TRBJ1-6; tentatively, D is TRBD1 (6 bases). Per germline, CDR1 ENHRY and CDR2 SYGVKD. V dropped 6 bases and J dropped 8 bases, with 11 bases sitting between them. CDR3 length: 13 amino acids. The CDR3 loop is CAIRTQGDSPLHF. DNA for the CDR3: TGTGCCATCAGGACACAGGGTGATTCACCCCTCCACTTT.

This clonotype was detected many times. The V call is TRBV3-1, the J call TRBJ2-7, with TRBD2 identical over 12 bases. Unmatched junction bases numbered 0, after V lost 5 bases and J lost 1 base. Germline V gene data show CDR1 as LGHDT and CDR2 as YNNKEL (reference sequence). The CDR3 spans 14 residues. CDR3 sequence: CASSGTSGSYEQYF. CDR3 in DNA: TGTGCCAGCAGCGGGACTAGCGGGTCCTACGAGCAGTACTTC.

This clonotype was counted at least ten times. The V call is TRBV7-9, the J call TRBJ2-3, with 9 nucleotides matching TRBD2. The CDR3 loop spans 16 amino acids. Trimming cost V 1 base and J 2 bases; bases outside gene matches: 4. From germline, CDR1 is SEHNR and CDR2 FQNEAQ (reference sequence). CDR3 sequence: CASSLGLAGYTDTQYF. CDR3 DNA sequence: TGTGCCAGCAGCTTAGGCCTAGCGGGGTACACAGATACGCAGTATTTT.

The chain recombines TRBV11-2 with TRBJ1-1, with 7 bases that match TRBD1. The CDR3 is 12 amino acids. Germline values: CDR1 SGHAT, CDR2 FQNNGV. J gave up 10 bases and V 4 bases, and 6 bases lay outside the gene matches. CDR3 sequence: CASSSGGGRAFF. The CDR3 bases are TGTGCCAGCAGCTCAGGGGGGGGTCGAGCTTTCTTT.

The V and J genes are TRBV19 and TRBJ1-4; D is unclear. The CDR3 has 16 amino acids. Looked up from germline, CDR1 is LNHDA and CDR2 is SQIVND (reference sequence). The ends were cut back, 2 bases at V and 4 bases at J, with 14 bases in the middle. The CDR3 is CASSISGSPNNEKLFF. The CDR3 nucleotides are TGTGCCAGTAGTATATCCGGGTCGCCGAATAATGAAAAACTGTTTTTT.

At least ten counts were recorded for this clonotype. This chain joins TRBV3-1 and TRBJ2-1; D unclear. V lost 1 base, J lost 3 bases, and 4 bases lay in between. In germline, CDR1 is LGHDT, CDR2 YNNKEL (reference sequence). This CDR3 has 13 amino acids. The CDR3 bases are TGTGCCAGCAGCCAAGCGTACTACAATGAGCAGTTCTTC. Protein: CASSQAYYNEQFF.

The chain joins TRBV24-1 to TRBJ2-5; D may be TRBD2 (5 bases). The CDR3 sequence is 11 residues long. CDR1 and CDR2 from the germline V gene are KGHDR and SFDVKD. V gave up 5 bases and J gave up 7 bases, with 7 bases separating them. CDR3 in amino acids: CATSAAGTQYF. CDR3 DNA sequence: TGTGCCACCAGTGCGGCGGGGACCCAGTACTTC.

Turning to this clonotype: A much larger clone sits a single nucleotide away, making a read error possible. The rearrangement uses TRBV3-1 and TRBJ2-3; 8 bases align to TRBD2. The CDR3 is 16 amino acids. V trimming: 6 bases; J trimming: 0 bases; junction bases outside the gene matches: 8. In germline, CDR1 is LGHDT, CDR2 YNNKEL (reference sequence). CDR3 residues: CASRRPAGASTDTQYF. DNA for the CDR3: TGTGCCAGCAGGAGACCAGCGGGGGCTAGCACAGATACGCAGTATTTT.